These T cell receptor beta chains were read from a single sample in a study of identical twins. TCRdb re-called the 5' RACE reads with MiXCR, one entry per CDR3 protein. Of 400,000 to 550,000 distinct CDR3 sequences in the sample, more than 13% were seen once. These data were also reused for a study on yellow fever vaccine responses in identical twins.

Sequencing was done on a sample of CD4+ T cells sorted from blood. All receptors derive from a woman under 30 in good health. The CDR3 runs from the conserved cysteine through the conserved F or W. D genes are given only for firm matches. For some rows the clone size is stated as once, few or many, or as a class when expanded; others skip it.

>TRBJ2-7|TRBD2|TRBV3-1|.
CASSQGRLAGGQNYEQYF
TGTGCCAGCAGCCAAGGAAGACTAGCGGGAGGGCAGAACTACGAGCAGTACTTC
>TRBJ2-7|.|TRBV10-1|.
CASSDGQTVWYF
TGCGCCAGCAGTGACGGACAGACGGTATGGTACTTC
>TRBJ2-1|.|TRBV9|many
CASSAQVYNEQFF
TGTGCCAGCAGCGCACAGGTGTACAATGAGCAGTTCTTC
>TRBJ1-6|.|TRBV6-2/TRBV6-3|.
CASGQGKSLHF
TGTGCCAGCGGTCAAGGGAAGTCCCTCCACTTT
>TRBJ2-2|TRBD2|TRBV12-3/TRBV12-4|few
CATFFTGTSGRINTGELFF
TGTGCCACTTTCTTTACCGGGACTAGCGGTCGAATTAACACCGGGGAGCTGTTTTTT
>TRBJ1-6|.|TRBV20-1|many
CSARDRENSPLHF
TGCAGTGCTAGAGACAGGGAGAATTCACCCCTCCACTTT
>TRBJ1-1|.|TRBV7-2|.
CASRLREGSLEAFF
TGTGCCAGCAGGTTGAGGGAGGGTTCACTTGAAGCTTTCTTT
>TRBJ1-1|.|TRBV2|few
CASTQTAGLGVAFF
TGTGCCAGCACCCAAACTGCGGGGTTGGGGGTAGCTTTCTTT
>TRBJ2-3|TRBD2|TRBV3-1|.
CASSPKTSPGGTQYF
TGTGCCAGCAGCCCTAAGACTAGCCCGGGGGGTACGCAGTATTTT
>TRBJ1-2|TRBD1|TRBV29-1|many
CSVYGQGRSGYTF
TGCAGCGTTTATGGACAGGGAAGAAGTGGCTACACCTTC
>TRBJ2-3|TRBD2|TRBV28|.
CASSSYTSGSTDTQYF
TGTGCCAGCAGTTCATACACTAGCGGAAGCACAGATACGCAGTATTTT
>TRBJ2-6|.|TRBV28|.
CASSLEGGLGANVLTF
TGTGCCAGCAGTTTAGAGGGGGGGCTGGGGGCCAACGTCCTGACTTTC
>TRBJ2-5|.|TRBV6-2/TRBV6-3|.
CASSYRIPVQETQYF
TGTGCCAGCAGTTACCGAATTCCAGTCCAAGAGACCCAGTACTTC
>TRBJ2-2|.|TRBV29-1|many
CSVATSSVGELFF
TGCAGCGTTGCGACTAGTTCAGTTGGGGAGCTGTTTTTT
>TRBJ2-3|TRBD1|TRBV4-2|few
CASSPRSRDSADTQYF
TGTGCCAGCAGCCCCAGGTCCCGGGACAGCGCAGATACGCAGTATTTT
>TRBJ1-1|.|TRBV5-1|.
CASSSLDGRTEAFF
TGCGCCAGCAGCTCCCTGGACGGCCGCACTGAAGCTTTCTTT
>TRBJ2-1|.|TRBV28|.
CASSLFGRGGNEQFF
TGTGCCAGCAGTTTATTCGGCAGGGGCGGCAATGAGCAGTTCTTC
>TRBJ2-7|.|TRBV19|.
CASSPWDGYEQYF
TGTGCCAGTAGTCCCTGGGACGGCTACGAGCAGTACTTC
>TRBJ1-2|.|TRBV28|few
CASTSQGSYGYTF
TGTGCCAGCACCTCGCAGGGAAGCTATGGCTACACCTTC
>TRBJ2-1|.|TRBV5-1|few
CASSLSPGISYNEQFF
TGCGCCAGCAGCTTGTCTCCGGGGATCTCCTACAATGAGCAGTTCTTC
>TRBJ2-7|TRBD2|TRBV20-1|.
CSAREGVAGRYEQYF
TGCAGTGCTAGAGAAGGAGTAGCGGGGCGTTACGAGCAGTACTTC
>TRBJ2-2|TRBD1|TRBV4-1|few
CASSQIRTGRSNTGELFF
TGCGCCAGCAGCCAAATACGGACAGGGCGATCGAACACCGGGGAGCTGTTTTTT
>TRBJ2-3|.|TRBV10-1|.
CASSRQSDTQYF
TGCGCCAGCAGTCGCCAGTCGGATACGCAGTATTTT
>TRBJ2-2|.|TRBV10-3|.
CAIRTTGATGELFF
TGTGCCATCAGGACCACCGGGGCTACCGGGGAGCTGTTTTTT
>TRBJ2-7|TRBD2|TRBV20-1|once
CSARFRGGPYEQYF
TGCAGTGCTAGGTTCCGGGGGGGCCCCTACGAGCAGTACTTC
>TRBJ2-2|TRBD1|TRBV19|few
CASRRQGNTGELFF
TGTGCCAGCCGACGACAGGGTAACACCGGGGAGCTGTTTTTT
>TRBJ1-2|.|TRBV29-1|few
CSVVETHYGYTF
TGCAGCGTTGTCGAGACCCACTATGGCTACACCTTC
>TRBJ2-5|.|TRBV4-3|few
CASSQGGGRGETQYF
TGCGCCAGCAGCCAAGGTGGAGGGCGGGGAGAGACCCAGTACTTC
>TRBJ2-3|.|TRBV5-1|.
CASSLEEGGTDTQYF
TGCGCCAGCAGCTTGGAGGAGGGAGGCACAGATACGCAGTATTTT
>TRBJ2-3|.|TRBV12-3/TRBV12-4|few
CASTIWGGTQYF
TGTGCCAGCACCATATGGGGAGGTACGCAGTATTTT
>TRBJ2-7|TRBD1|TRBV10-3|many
CATGTAQPYEQYF
TGTGCCACCGGGACAGCACAACCCTACGAGCAGTACTTC
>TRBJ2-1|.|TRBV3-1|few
CASSQDLTLQLSNEQFF
TGTGCCAGCAGCCAAGATCTAACCTTACAGTTGAGCAATGAGCAGTTCTTC
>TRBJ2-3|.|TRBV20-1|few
CSARRLALTDTQYF
TGCAGTGCAAGGCGGCTAGCCTTAACAGATACGCAGTATTTT
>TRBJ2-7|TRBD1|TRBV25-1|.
CASRERTGAYEQYF
TGTGCCAGCAGGGAGAGGACAGGAGCCTACGAGCAGTACTTC
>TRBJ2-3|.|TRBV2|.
CASSPAMGGPMYTDTQYF
TGTGCCAGCAGCCCCGCGATGGGGGGGCCTATGTACACAGATACGCAGTATTTT
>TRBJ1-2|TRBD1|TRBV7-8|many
CASSPDRDYGYTF
TGTGCCAGCAGCCCGGACAGGGACTATGGCTACACCTTC
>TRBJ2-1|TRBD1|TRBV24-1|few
CATSQFPGQGDSNEQFF
TGTGCCACCAGTCAATTTCCGGGACAGGGGGACTCCAATGAGCAGTTCTTC
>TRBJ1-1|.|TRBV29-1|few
CSGRTVNTEAFF
TGCAGCGGAAGGACGGTGAACACTGAAGCTTTCTTT
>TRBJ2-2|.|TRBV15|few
CATGTYTGELFF
TGTGCCACCGGGACTTACACCGGGGAGCTGTTTTTT
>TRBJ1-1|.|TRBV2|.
CASRELGPRAFF
TGTGCCAGCAGGGAACTAGGGCCCCGGGCTTTCTTT
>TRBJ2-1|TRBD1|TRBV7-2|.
CASSESGTGGGQFF
TGTGCCAGCAGCGAAAGTGGGACAGGGGGCGGGCAGTTCTTC
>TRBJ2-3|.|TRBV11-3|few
CASSPESGRTQYF
TGTGCCAGCAGCCCGGAGAGCGGGCGTACGCAGTATTTT
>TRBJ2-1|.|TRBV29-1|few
CSVAGAEQFF
TGCAGCGTTGCAGGGGCTGAGCAGTTCTTC
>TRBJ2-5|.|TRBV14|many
CASSQDSGTQYF
TGTGCCAGCAGCCAAGACTCAGGGACCCAGTACTTC
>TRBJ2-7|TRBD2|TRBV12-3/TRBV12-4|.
CASRKTSGRTHEQYF
TGTGCCAGCAGGAAGACTAGCGGGAGAACCCACGAGCAGTACTTC
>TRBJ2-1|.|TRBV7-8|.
CASSLDRTASYNEQFF
TGTGCCAGCAGCTTAGACCGGACGGCCTCCTACAATGAGCAGTTCTTC
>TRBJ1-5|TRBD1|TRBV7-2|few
CASSLEQGGRQPQHF
TGTGCCAGCAGCTTGGAGCAGGGGGGGCGTCAGCCCCAGCATTTT
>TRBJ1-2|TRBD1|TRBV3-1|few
CASSQAGGNGYTF
TGTGCCAGCAGCCAAGCAGGGGGCAATGGCTACACCTTC
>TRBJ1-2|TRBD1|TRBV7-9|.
CASSNRDRGVEGYTF
TGTGCCAGCAGCAACCGGGACAGGGGGGTAGAGGGCTACACCTTC
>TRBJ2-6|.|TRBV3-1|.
CASSQGVGSGANVLTF
TGTGCCAGCAGCCAAGGGGTAGGCTCTGGGGCCAACGTCCTGACTTTC